The present T cell receptor beta chain was sequenced within a study of CD8 T cells in ankylosing spondylitis. Findings and limits, study-wide: A motif in TCR beta, a set of eight or nine highly homologous variants, appeared characteristic of ankylosing spondylitis blood.

Each CDR3 protein is one row after TCRdb ran MiXCR on the 5' RACE reads. Of around 140,000 distinct CDR3 sequences in the sample, about a sixth were seen once. V dropped 4 bases and J dropped 2 bases, with 9 bases sitting between them. CDR1 is SGHRS and CDR2 is YFSETQ in the germline V gene. The length of the CDR3 is 13 residues. On this clonotype: Its antigen is not known.

The sequence was collected from a male donor with ankylosing spondylitis. The chain is built from TRBV5-1 and TRBJ1-2, with TRBD1 as a possible D gene (5 bases). The sequenced sample consisted of blood, either unsorted or a sorted T cell fraction (not recorded which). The CDR3 region has the DNA TGCGCCAGCAGCGGGGGACGGAACTATGGCTACACCTTC. Residues: CASSGGRNYGYTF. Full variable domain (outside the CDR3, taken from reference TRBV5-1 and TRBJ1-2): KAGVTQTPRYLIKTRGQQVTLSCSPISGHRSVSWYQQTPGQGLQFLFEYFSETQRNKGNFPGRFSGRQFSNSRSEMNVSTLELGDSALYLCASSGGRNYGYTFGSGTRLTVV.